This TCR beta chain was captured in a study of human T cells and chemical hapten exposure. This clonotype has ten or more counts. Stated time point: pre-sensitization, week 0. Treatment noted: therapeutic diphenylcyclopropenone sensitization with weekly scalp DPC. This CDR3 is built from 16 residues. Germline lookup yields CDR1 MNHEY and CDR2 SMNVEV (reference sequence). J gave up 2 bases and V 5 bases, and 10 bases lay outside the gene matches. TCRdb recomputed calls from the RACE reads with MiXCR, one row per CDR3 protein. This repertoire shows 150,000 to 200,000 distinct CDR3 sequences, more than 25% found once; its top ten account for under 3%.

This sequence originates from a woman aged 25 to 39 with alopecia areata. Some clones in this sample may be carry-over from other donors' samples. Here the sequenced sample was whole blood, taken in connection with sensitization to the hapten diphenylcyclopropenone (DPC). The chain couples TRBV27 to TRBJ2-3, with 7 bases that match TRBD2. The CDR3 DNA sequence: TGTGCCAGCAGTCCCGGACTAGGAGGCCCCACAGATACGCAGTATTTT. It translates to CASSPGLGGPTDTQYF.